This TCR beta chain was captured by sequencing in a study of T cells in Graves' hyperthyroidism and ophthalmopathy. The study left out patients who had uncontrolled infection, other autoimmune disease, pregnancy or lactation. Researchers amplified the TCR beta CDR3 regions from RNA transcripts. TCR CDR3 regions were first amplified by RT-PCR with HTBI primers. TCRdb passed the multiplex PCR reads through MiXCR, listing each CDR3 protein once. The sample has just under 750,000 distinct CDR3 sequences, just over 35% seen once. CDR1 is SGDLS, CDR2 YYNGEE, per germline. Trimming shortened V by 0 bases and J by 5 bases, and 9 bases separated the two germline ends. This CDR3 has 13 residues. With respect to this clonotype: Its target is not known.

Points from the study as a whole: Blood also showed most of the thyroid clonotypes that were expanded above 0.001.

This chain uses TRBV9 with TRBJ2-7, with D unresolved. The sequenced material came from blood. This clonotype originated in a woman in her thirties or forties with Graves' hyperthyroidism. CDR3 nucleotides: TGTGCCAGCAGCGTAGGTCACAGCGACGAGCAGTACTTC. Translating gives CASSVGHSDEQYF.